The 21 T cell receptor beta chains presented below share a single source sample, sequenced in a study of blood T cell repertoires in COVID-19. Here immunoSEQ multiplex PCR was the method, and the copy in TCRdb shows in-frame clones only, minus some. Of 140,000 or so clones in the sample, 76% were seen once. The sequenced material came from peripheral blood. These receptor sequences come from a man aged 60-69 years with acute or convalescent COVID-19.

The V and J genes are TRBV28 and TRBJ1-2; D might be TRBD1 (6 bases). The germline V gene encodes CDR1 MDHEN and CDR2 SYDVKM. V gave up 8 bases and J gave up 3 bases, with 16 bases separating them. This CDR3 has 14 amino acids. CDR3 coding DNA: TGTGCCAGCCTCGGGGGGGGCAAAGACTATGGCTACACCTTC. Translation: CASLGGGKDYGYTF.

As regards this clone: The sample has other DNA sequences that encode this CDR3 too. V and J are TRBV10-3 and TRBJ2-1; TRBD2 agrees at 14 bases. The CDR3 spans 13 residues. Germline V gene data show CDR1 as ENHRY and CDR2 as SYGVKD. The junction had 0 bases not matched to a gene; V was cut back by 8 bases and J by 6 bases. As DNA, the CDR3 is TGTGCCATCGGACTAGCGGGAGGCAATGAGCAGTTCTTC. Residues: CAIGLAGGNEQFF.

The gene calls are TRBV29-1 and TRBJ2-7; 9 nucleotides agree with TRBD1. The junction had 3 bases not matched to a gene; V was cut back by 3 bases and J by 3 bases. The CDR3 is 13 amino acids. Germline V gene data show CDR1 as SQVTM and CDR2 as ANQGSEA. The CDR3 loop reads CSVEGQGGYEQYF. CDR3 nucleotide sequence: TGCAGCGTTGAGGGACAGGGCGGCTACGAGCAGTACTTC.

The chain is built from TRBV7-2 and TRBJ2-1, with 7 positions matching TRBD2. J lost 5 bases, V lost 5 bases, and 6 bases had no gene match. The CDR3 sequence is 14 residues long. Germline V gene lookup returns CDR1 SGHTA and CDR2 FQGNSA. The CDR3 DNA follows: TGTGCCAGCAGCCGGAGGGAGGGCCACAATGAGCAGTTCTTC. Protein product: CASSRREGHNEQFF.

The V call is TRBV4-2, the J call TRBJ2-1, with D perhaps matching TRBD1 (7 bases). The germline V and J ends were trimmed by 5 bases and 3 bases, with 17 bases remaining between them. Per the germline V gene, CDR1 is LGHNA and CDR2 is YNFKEQ. The CDR3 contains 16 residues. The CDR3 region has the DNA TGTGCCAGCAGCGGCTCAGGAGGGGGCGTCTACAATGAGCAGTTCTTC. This encodes CASSGSGGGVYNEQFF.

This chain links TRBV10-2 with TRBJ2-3; maybe TRBD2 (6 bases). CDR1 is WSHSY, CDR2 SAAADI, per germline. Trimming removed 3 bases from V and 3 bases from J, with 10 bases in between. The CDR3 sequence is 14 residues long. The CDR3 bases are TGCGCCAGCAGTGATTCGGGAGTGACAGATACGCAGTATTTT. Translating gives CASSDSGVTDTQYF.

The chain has TRBV9 and TRBJ2-7, with 8 bases identical to TRBD2. The CDR3 spans 14 residues. Unmatched junction bases numbered 7, after V lost 1 base and J lost 7 bases. Germline V lookup: CDR1 SGDLS, CDR2 YYNGEE. The CDR3 sequence is CASSVFREGGEQYF. The CDR3, as DNA: TGTGCCAGCAGCGTATTCCGGGAGGGAGGGGAGCAGTACTTC.

About this clone itself: The junction departs from the called germline gene at one end, perhaps through a read error. The genes are TRBV6-1 and TRBJ2-4; 13 positions agree with TRBD2. The CDR3 is made up of 14 amino acids. Germline CDR1 MNHNS, CDR2 SASEGT. CDR3 sequence: CASSERTSGSVPHF. The CDR3, as DNA: TGTGCCAGCAGTGAAAGGACTAGCGGGAGCGTCCCACACTTC.

The J gene is TRBJ2-1, the V gene TRBV19; 12 bases fit TRBD2. Germline values: CDR1 LNHDA, CDR2 SQIVND (reference sequence). The CDR3 is 18 amino acids. Trimming took 0 bases from V and 4 from J; bases not matched to a gene: 7. The CDR3: CASSIETGTSGLYNEQFF. Here the CDR3 DNA reads TGTGCCAGTAGTATAGAAACCGGGACTAGCGGGTTGTACAATGAGCAGTTCTTC.

This sequence joins TRBV2 and TRBJ1-4; TRBD1 might be the D (6 bases). Germline V lookup: CDR1 SNHLY, CDR2 FYNNEI. There are 14 residues in the CDR3. V was pared by 5 bases and J by 3 bases, with 10 bases between. CDR3 nucleotides: TGTGCCAGCAGTACCCGACAGGCTAATGAAAAACTGTTTTTT. This gives the protein CASSTRQANEKLFF.

Remarks on this clone: Sequence at one end of the junction differs from germline and may be a read error. This chain joins TRBV7-7 and TRBJ2-1; 7 bases match TRBD2. CDR3 length: 15 residues. CDR1 and CDR2 from the germline V gene are SSHAT and FNYEAQ (reference sequence). The CDR3 here is CASSLSGVAGNEQFF. In DNA, the CDR3 is TGTGCTAGCAGCCTTAGCGGAGTAGCGGGCAATGAGCAGTTCTTC.

This clone was recorded a few times. The chain carries TRBV7-3 and TRBJ2-1, with D possibly TRBD2 on 6 matching bases. Germline assignment: CDR1 SGHTA and CDR2 FQGTGA. The V end lost 3 bases, the J end lost 8 bases, and 8 bases lay between the germline ends. This CDR3 region has 12 residues. Here the CDR3 DNA reads TGTGCCAGCAGCTTGGGACTGGATGAGCAGTTCTTC. Encoded protein: CASSLGLDEQFF.

The chain uses TRBV5-4 and TRBJ2-1, with 14 bases that match TRBD2. Germline V gene data show CDR1 as SGHNT and CDR2 as YYREEE (reference sequence). Germline trimming cut 4 bases from V and 12 bases from J; bases unmatched to any gene: 15. The CDR3 has 17 amino acids. The CDR3 nucleotides read TGTGCCAGCAGCGTGACTAGCGGGAGGGCCGGAGGTAGCGGGCAGTTCTTC. As protein: CASSVTSGRAGGSGQFF.

The V call is TRBV5-1, the J call TRBJ2-5, with D possibly being TRBD2 (6 bases). The V gene lost 0 bases and the J gene lost 2 bases, with 14 bases spanning the gap. The length of the CDR3 is 16 residues. Germline V gene sequence: CDR1 SGHRS, CDR2 YFSETQ. CDR3: CASSLVSGTGQETQYF. In DNA form, the CDR3 reads TGCGCCAGCAGCTTGGTATCCGGGACTGGGCAAGAGACCCAGTACTTC.

The chain couples TRBV6-2 or TRBV6-3 to TRBJ2-1, with D possibly matching TRBD1 (6 bases). The length of the CDR3 is 13 residues. Trimming removed 1 base from V and 7 bases from J, with 8 bases in between. CDR1 and CDR2 (germline): MNHEY, SVGEGT. CDR3 amino acids: CASSYWGQNEQFF. As DNA, the CDR3 is TGTGCCAGCAGTTACTGGGGGCAAAATGAGCAGTTCTTC.

This clone was seen once. The chain recombines TRBV5-1 with TRBJ2-1, with 9 bases matching TRBD2. CDR3 size: 15 residues. Looked up from germline, CDR1 is SGHRS and CDR2 is YFSETQ. Unmatched junction bases numbered 3, after V lost 0 bases and J lost 5 bases. The CDR3 region has the DNA TGCGCCAGCAGCTTGGAGGCTAGCGGGGACAATGAGCAGTTCTTC. It translates to CASSLEASGDNEQFF.

The chain joins TRBV30 to TRBJ2-6, with a tentative D call TRBD2 (6 bases). CDR3 length: 15 amino acids. In germline, CDR1 is GTSNPN, CDR2 SVGIG (reference sequence). The V and J ends lost 2 bases and 2 bases respectively, with 10 bases between them. This CDR3 is CAWSRAGTGANVLTF. CDR3 bases: TGTGCCTGGAGTAGGGCGGGGACTGGGGCCAACGTCCTGACTTTC.

Only a few counts were recorded for this clone. This chain joins TRBV9 and TRBJ2-7; tentative D call: TRBD1 (5 bases). Trimming cost V 5 bases and J 3 bases, with 21 bases left between them. Per the germline V gene, CDR1 is SGDLS and CDR2 is YYNGEE. CDR3 length: 16 amino acids. The CDR3 spells CASSLLTPGIIYEQYF. The CDR3 DNA reads as TGTGCCAGCAGTCTCCTCACCCCAGGGATTATCTACGAGCAGTACTTC.

This chain uses TRBV10-1 with TRBJ2-4; D remains ambiguous. The V gene's germline CDR1 is WNHNN and CDR2 SYGVQD (reference sequence). The CDR3 is made up of 14 amino acids. V was cut by 7 bases and J by 3 bases, with 13 bases left in between. The CDR3 nucleotides are TGCGCCAGCACCCAGGTACGGTTCAAAAACATTCAGTACTTC. Translation: CASTQVRFKNIQYF.

The rearrangement uses TRBV18 and TRBJ2-7; TRBD1 aligns across 7 bases. V lost 2 bases to trimming and J lost 3 bases; unmatched junction nucleotides: 4. CDR3 length: 14 amino acids. The germline V gene encodes CDR1 KGHSH and CDR2 LQKENI. This CDR3 is CASSPGTEHYEQYF. DNA of the CDR3: TGTGCCAGCTCACCAGGGACAGAACACTACGAGCAGTACTTC.

The chain links TRBV5-6 to TRBJ2-5; 8 positions agree with TRBD2. CDR1 and CDR2 (germline): SGHDT, YYEEEE. The CDR3 is 16 amino acids. V shed 9 bases, J shed 2 bases, and the junction held 15 bases outside the gene matches. The CDR3 sequence: CATSNLVLAEQETQYF. CDR3 nucleotides: TGTGCCACGAGCAACTTGGTACTAGCGGAGCAAGAGACCCAGTACTTC.